The clone carrying this T cell receptor (beta chain) was seen just once. The entry originates in a study of TIL therapy for anti-PD-1-resistant metastatic lung cancer. As for the study in general: Progressing patients received lymphodepletion, expanded TIL infusion and IL-2. Median tumor PD-L1 proportion score was under 7.5%. Tumors carried a median about 1.4 non-synonymous mutations per megabase.

This was the immunoSEQ v3 assay. TCRdb's copy holds only in-frame clones and misses some; the assay was immunoSEQ multiplex PCR. The sample lists tens of thousands of clones; 80% to 90% were seen once. The time point is: pre-treatment sample, taken before nivolumab and TIL therapy. Adults with stage 4 NSCLC were enrolled in a phase I trial. The receptor was isolated from a person aged 25 to 79 with non-small cell lung cancer. The sequences come from blood, collected at baseline.

CDR3 DNA: TGCGCCAGCAGCCAAGATTTGGTAGCGGGGACAAGCACAGATACGCAGTATTTT. Its protein is CASSQDLVAGTSTDTQYF. The chain couples TRBV4-3 to TRBJ2-3, with 8 bases identical to TRBD2. The CDR3 is 18 amino acids. The J segment lost 0 bases and the V segment lost 0 bases, leaving 8 bases of the junction unmatched. The germline CDR1 and CDR2 sequences are LGHNA and YSLEER.